This TCR beta chain derives from a study of Graves' ophthalmopathy and Graves' hyperthyroidism. Study-level points and caveats: Ophthalmopathy progression was predicted by the model at 70.59% sensitivity and 72% to 80% specificity. Sensitivity reached just under 90% and specificity approximately 81% for a 13-signature model separating ophthalmopathy from stable hyperthyroidism.

The ends were cut back, 4 bases at V and 1 base at J, with 14 bases in the middle. Germline V CDR1 and CDR2: SGHRS, YFSETQ. This CDR3 has 15 amino acids. Amplified material comprised TCR beta CDR3 regions derived from RNA transcripts. HTBI primers were employed in first-round RT-PCR, then a second-round multiplex PCR followed. Each CDR3 protein gets one entry after TCRdb re-called the multiplex PCR reads with MiXCR. The sample lists 260,000 or so distinct CDR3 sequences; 45% were seen once. A note on this clonotype: Its specificity is not known.

A roughly 9.3 ml volume of fresh peripheral blood provided the PBMCs. The chain recombines TRBV5-1 with TRBJ1-1, with D perhaps TRBD1 (5 bases). This TCR was recovered from an adult man with Graves' ophthalmopathy. Sequences were obtained from peripheral blood. CDR3: CASSPGARENTEAFF. The CDR3 nucleotides read TGCGCCAGCAGCCCTGGTGCCAGGGAGAACACTGAAGCTTTCTTT.